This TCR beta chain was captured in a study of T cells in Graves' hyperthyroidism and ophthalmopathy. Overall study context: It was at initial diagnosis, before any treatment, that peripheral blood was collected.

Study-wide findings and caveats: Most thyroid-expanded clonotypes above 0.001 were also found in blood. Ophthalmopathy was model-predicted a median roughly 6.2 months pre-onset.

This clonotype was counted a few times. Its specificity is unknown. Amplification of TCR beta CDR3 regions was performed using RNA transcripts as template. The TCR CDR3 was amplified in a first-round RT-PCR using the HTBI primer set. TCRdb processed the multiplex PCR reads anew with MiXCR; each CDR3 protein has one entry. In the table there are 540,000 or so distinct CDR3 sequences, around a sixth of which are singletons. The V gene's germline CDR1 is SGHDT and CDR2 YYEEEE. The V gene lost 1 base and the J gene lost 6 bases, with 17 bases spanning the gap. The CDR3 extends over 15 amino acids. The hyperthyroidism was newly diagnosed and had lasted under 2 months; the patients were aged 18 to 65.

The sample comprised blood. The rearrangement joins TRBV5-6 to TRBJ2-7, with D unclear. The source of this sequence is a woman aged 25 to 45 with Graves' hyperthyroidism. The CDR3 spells CASSLWVGSLGEQYF. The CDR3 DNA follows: TGTGCCAGCAGCTTGTGGGTAGGATCCTTGGGCGAGCAGTACTTC.